Listed below are T cell receptor beta chains from one sample, sequenced in a study of a mutant IDH1 vaccine in newly diagnosed glioma. These TCRs' antigens remain unknown. Sequenced by immunoSEQ multiplex PCR; TCRdb stores in-frame clones only, minus some. Altogether tens of thousands of clones are present, 78% being singletons, with the ten largest covering more than 5.5%. The sample in question was PBMCs, obtained from a glioma patient whose treatment included an IDH1 peptide vaccine. The receptors were sampled from a man aged 35-49 years with glioma. The CDR3 runs from the conserved cysteine through the conserved F or W. A D gene is named only where the DNA matches it firmly. The size of a clone is reported for some rows only, either as once, few or many, or as a class for expanded clones.

D gene	J gene	clone size	V gene	CDR3 protein	CDR3 DNA
TRBD2	TRBJ2-3	.	TRBV30	CAWSRLAGNTDTQYF	TGTGCCTGGAGCCGGCTAGCGGGGAACACAGATACGCAGTATTTT
TRBD2	TRBJ2-7	few	TRBV2	CASRPGTSGGIYF	TGTGCCAGCAGACCCGGGACTAGCGGGGGAATTTACTTC
TRBD1	TRBJ1-2	.	TRBV7-8	CASSPHRDRGRLYGYTF	TGTGCCAGCAGCCCACACCGGGACAGGGGGCGGCTCTATGGCTACACCTTC
TRBD2	TRBJ2-1	.	TRBV9	CASSVVGGGLDEQFF	TGTGCCAGCAGCGTAGTCGGGGGAGGGTTGGATGAGCAGTTCTTC
.	TRBJ1-2	.	TRBV27	CASSLEHGSVYGYTF	TGTGCCAGCAGCCTAGAGCACGGATCAGTCTATGGCTACACCTTC
.	TRBJ2-5	.	TRBV7-9	CASSFEGRGETQYF	TGTGCCAGCAGCTTCGAGGGGCGCGGGGAGACCCAGTACTTC
TRBD1	TRBJ2-6	.	TRBV2	CASSETQTGRSGANVLTF	TGTGCCAGCAGTGAAACCCAGACAGGGCGCTCTGGGGCCAACGTCCTGACTTTC
.	TRBJ1-1	.	TRBV7-9	CASSLGQNTEAFF	TGTGCCAGCAGCTTAGGACAGAACACTGAAGCTTTCTTT
.	TRBJ1-6	.	TRBV30	CAWRPWTANSPLHF	TGTGCCTGGAGACCATGGACAGCCAATTCACCCCTCCACTTT
TRBD2	TRBJ2-1	.	TRBV29-1	CSVDQGGSQIYNEQFF	TGCAGCGTTGACCAGGGAGGGTCACAGATATACAATGAGCAGTTCTTC
TRBD1	TRBJ2-1	.	TRBV5-1	CASYGDSSSYNEQFF	TGCGCCAGCTATGGGGACAGTAGCTCCTACAATGAGCAGTTCTTC
.	TRBJ2-3	few	TRBV7-2	CASSSWYAQYF	TGTGCCAGCAGCTCATGGTATGCGCAGTATTTT
.	TRBJ1-6	few	TRBV27	CASSLWGGFDASPLHF	TGTGCCAGCAGTTTATGGGGAGGATTTGATGCTTCACCCCTCCACTTT
TRBD1	TRBJ2-7	.	TRBV2	CASILSWTGEHEQYF	TGTGCCAGCATTCTCTCCTGGACAGGGGAGCACGAGCAGTACTTC
TRBD1	TRBJ1-2	.	TRBV19	CASSIASDRVYGYTF	TGTGCCAGTAGTATAGCCTCGGACAGGGTATATGGCTACACCTTC
TRBD1	TRBJ1-2	.	TRBV6-6	CASSYQDRGYGYTF	TGTGCCAGCAGTTATCAAGACAGGGGCTATGGCTACACCTTC
.	TRBJ2-1	.	TRBV6-4	CASRESGGQQFF	TGTGCCAGCAGGGAGTCGGGGGGCCAGCAGTTCTTC
.	TRBJ2-1	.	TRBV12-5	CASGLGASSYNEQFF	TGTGCTAGTGGCCTGGGGGCTAGCTCCTACAATGAGCAGTTCTTC
TRBD1	TRBJ1-4	few	TRBV4-1	CASSQDEGQGAVNEKLFF	TGCGCCAGCAGCCAAGATGAAGGGCAGGGGGCGGTTAATGAAAAACTGTTTTTT
.	TRBJ1-2	.	TRBV29-1	CSAYLDRIYGYTF	TGCAGCGCTTACCTCGACAGGATCTATGGCTACACCTTC
.	TRBJ1-5	few	TRBV30	CAWSRVNQPQHF	TGTGCCTGGAGCAGGGTAAATCAGCCCCAGCATTTT
TRBD1	TRBJ1-2	.	TRBV7-2	CASSLIQGSQGYTF	TGTGCCAGCAGCTTAATACAGGGGAGCCAAGGCTACACCTTC
.	TRBJ1-6	.	TRBV27	CASSLGTLPPLPLHF	TGTGCCAGCAGTTTAGGCACCTTGCCCCCTCTACCCCTCCACTTT
.	TRBJ2-2	.	TRBV29-1	CSVSGGGGELFF	TGCAGCGTTTCAGGCGGTGGCGGGGAGCTGTTTTTT
.	TRBJ2-2	.	TRBV30	CAWSGARTGELFF	TGTGCCTGGAGTGGGGCCCGTACCGGGGAGCTGTTTTTT
.	TRBJ2-7	.	TRBV7-9	CASSDRGLPRPSYEQYF	TGTGCCAGCAGTGACAGGGGACTACCTAGACCTTCCTACGAGCAGTACTTC
.	TRBJ2-7	.	TRBV10-1	CASSEGFSYEQYF	TGCGCCAGCAGTGAAGGGTTCTCCTACGAGCAGTACTTC
.	TRBJ1-1	.	TRBV6-6	CASSQGRATEAFF	TGTGCCAGCAGCCAAGGACGGGCCACTGAAGCTTTCTTT
TRBD1	TRBJ1-6	few	TRBV27	CASRGDRSNSPLHF	TGTGCCAGCAGGGGGGACAGGAGTAATTCACCCCTCCACTTT
TRBD1	TRBJ1-1	.	TRBV4-1	CASSHLLDREGTEAFF	TGCGCCAGCAGCCACCTATTAGACAGGGAGGGAACTGAAGCTTTCTTT
.	TRBJ2-7	.	TRBV27	CASSLSVGEQYF	TGTGCCAGCAGTTTAAGCGTGGGCGAGCAGTACTTC
TRBD1	TRBJ1-1	.	TRBV6-5	CASRTGDITPPEAFF	TGTGCCAGCAGGACAGGGGACATAACGCCACCTGAAGCTTTCTTT
.	TRBJ2-2	once	TRBV11-3	CASSLVGSNTGELFF	TGTGCCAGCAGCTTAGTAGGCAGTAACACCGGGGAGCTGTTTTTT
.	TRBJ2-5	.	TRBV5-1	CASSPGPGSQETQYF	TGCGCCAGCAGCCCTGGCCCGGGCTCCCAAGAGACCCAGTACTTC
TRBD1	TRBJ1-4	.	TRBV7-9	CASSQGVATNEKLFF	TGTGCCAGCAGCCAGGGGGTTGCAACTAATGAAAAACTGTTTTTT
.	TRBJ2-1	few	TRBV6-1	CASSPGTGSYNEQFF	TGTGCCAGCAGTCCCGGGACGGGCTCCTACAATGAGCAGTTCTTC
.	TRBJ1-1	.	TRBV19	CASSIVEGTEAFF	TGTGCCAGTAGTATAGTGGAGGGAACTGAAGCTTTCTTT
.	TRBJ2-5	.	TRBV5-1	CASSFNNQETQYF	TGCGCCAGCAGCTTTAACAACCAAGAGACCCAGTACTTC
TRBD2	TRBJ2-7	.	TRBV5-1	CASSLGAGTAEIYEQYF	TGCGCCAGCAGCTTGGGAGCGGGGACCGCCGAGATTTACGAGCAGTACTTC
.	TRBJ1-6	few	TRBV19	CASSMVGSPLHF	TGTGCCAGTAGTATGGTAGGATCACCCCTCCACTTT
.	TRBJ2-5	.	TRBV6-6	CASSSPTVTQETQYF	TGTGCCAGCAGTTCGCCGACAGTTACTCAAGAGACCCAGTACTTC
.	TRBJ1-4	.	TRBV7-7	CASASGYNEKLFF	TGTGCCAGCGCCTCAGGGTATAATGAAAAACTGTTTTTT
.	TRBJ1-6	.	TRBV19	CASNRDTGSPLHF	TGTGCCAGTAACCGGGACACAGGTTCACCCCTCCACTTT
.	TRBJ2-3	once	TRBV29-1	CSVAPPTDTQYF	TGCAGCGTTGCGCCGCCCACAGATACGCAGTATTTT
TRBD2	TRBJ2-7	once	TRBV5-1	CASSFLAGVGSYEQYF	TGCGCCAGCAGCTTCCTAGCGGGGGTAGGGTCCTACGAGCAGTACTTC
.	TRBJ2-7	.	TRBV14	CASSQDISYEQYF	TGTGCCAGCAGCCAAGATATAAGCTACGAGCAGTACTTC
TRBD1	TRBJ1-2	.	TRBV4-1	CASGGQANYGYTF	TGCGCCAGCGGAGGACAGGCTAACTATGGCTACACCTTC
TRBD1	TRBJ2-5	.	TRBV27	CASRDRGTRETQYF	TGTGCCAGCCGGGACAGGGGGACGAGGGAGACCCAGTACTTC
.	TRBJ2-5	.	TRBV2	CASSELGTQETQYF	TGTGCCAGCAGTGAGCTGGGGACCCAAGAGACCCAGTACTTC
TRBD2	TRBJ2-5	.	TRBV13	CASSQRDSGGETQYF	TGTGCCAGCAGCCAGCGCGATAGCGGGGGAGAGACCCAGTACTTC
TRBD1	TRBJ2-3	once	TRBV13	CASSLGTGITDTQYF	TGTGCCAGCAGCTTAGGGACAGGGATAACAGATACGCAGTATTTT
.	TRBJ2-7	.	TRBV30	CAWSVRVGDEQYF	TGTGCCTGGAGTGTGAGGGTTGGGGACGAGCAGTACTTC
.	TRBJ2-5	few	TRBV6-5	CASRPPPLGETQYF	TGTGCCAGCAGACCCCCACCTCTCGGGGAGACCCAGTACTTC
TRBD1	TRBJ1-6	.	TRBV7-9	CASSFHTGQYSPLHF	TGTGCCAGCAGCTTTCATACGGGACAGTATTCACCCCTCCACTTT
.	TRBJ2-7	.	TRBV2	CASSDGSESYEQYF	TGTGCCAGCAGTGATGGGAGCGAAAGCTACGAGCAGTACTTC